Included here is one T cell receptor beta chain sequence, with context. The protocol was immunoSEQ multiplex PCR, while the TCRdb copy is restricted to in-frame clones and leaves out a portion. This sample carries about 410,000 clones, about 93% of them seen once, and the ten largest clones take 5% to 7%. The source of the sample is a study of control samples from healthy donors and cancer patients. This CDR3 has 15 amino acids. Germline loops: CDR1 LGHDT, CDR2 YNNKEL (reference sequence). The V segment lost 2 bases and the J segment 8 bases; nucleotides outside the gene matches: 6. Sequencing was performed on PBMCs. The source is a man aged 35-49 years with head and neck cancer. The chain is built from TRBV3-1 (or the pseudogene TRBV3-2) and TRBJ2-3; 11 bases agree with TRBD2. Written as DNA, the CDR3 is TGTGCCAGCAGCCAAAACCCCGGGACTAGCGGTACGCAGTATTTT. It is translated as CASSQNPGTSGTQYF.